Given below is one T cell receptor (beta chain) in context. The sample comes from a study of OX40 agonist ivuxolimab in advanced cancers. Background on the study: The study enrolled dose-escalation patients with hepatocellular carcinoma, melanoma, renal cell or head and neck cancer.

Method: immunoSEQ multiplex PCR; TCRdb's copy keeps in-frame clones and lacks some. The profile covers approximately 47,000 clones, with about nine tenths appearing a single time and less than 9.5% taken by the ten largest. V shed 3 bases and J 5 bases; nucleotides not matched to a gene: 5. The CDR3 loop spans 15 amino acids. The germline V gene has CDR1 SGHRS and CDR2 YFSETQ. This receptor was identified in an adult with an advanced solid tumor such as melanoma, head and neck, liver or kidney cancer. Sequencing used CD4+ or CD8+ T cells sorted from blood, obtained in a trial of the OX40 agonist ivuxolimab. The chain employs TRBV5-1 and TRBJ1-5; 10 nucleotides line up with TRBD1. Written as DNA, the CDR3 is TGCGCCAGCAGCTATACCGGGACAGGGGATCAGCCCCAGCATTTT. Translation gives CASSYTGTGDQPQHF.